This T cell receptor (beta chain) was sequenced for a study of CD8+ T cells in alopecia areata. Broader study findings: In scalp samples, resident alphabeta T cells of normal skin are also sequenced. Alopecia totalis/universalis scalp especially showed more expanded CD8+ clones than normal scalp.

RNA, once extracted, was reverse transcribed into cDNA for use as the sequencing template. Repertoires were generated with immunoSEQ multiplex PCR, while TCRdb's copy carries only in-frame clones and drops some. This sample has under 250,000 clones, with just over 55% found just once. V lost 1 base, J lost 5 bases, and 10 bases lay in between. The CDR3 consists of 14 residues. In germline, CDR1 is SEHNR, CDR2 FQNEAQ (reference sequence). Points on this clone: Its antigen is unidentified.

The authors sorted CD4+ and CD8+ T cells from PBMCs. This clonotype was sampled from a human donor in good health. What was sequenced was CD8+ T cells sorted from blood. This chain joins TRBV7-9 and TRBJ2-3; D possibly corresponds to TRBD2 (5 bases). Here the CDR3 reads CASSLVREGDTQYF. CDR3 nucleotides: TGTGCCAGCAGCTTAGTCCGTGAGGGAGATACGCAGTATTTT.